What follows is one TCR beta chain and its context. The data were obtained in a study of blood T cell repertoires in COVID-19. In the study's own analysis: Counts of nucleated cells, estimated from reference gene primer amplification, were obtained. Produced via immunoSEQ multiplex PCR; TCRdb's table is partial and in-frame only. From that table come the V and J calls and clone size; the DNA was used to work out D and trimming. Of fewer than 55,000 clones in the sample, more than 65% were seen once. This TCR came from an older woman with acute or convalescent COVID-19. Sequencing input: peripheral blood.

CDR3 region: CASSRLAGGHNEQFF. Written as DNA, the CDR3 is TGTGCCAGCAGCCGACTAGCGGGGGGACATAATGAGCAGTTCTTC. The V and J genes are TRBV7-9 and TRBJ2-1, with 13 bases aligning to TRBD2. CDR1 and CDR2 from the germline V gene are SEHNR and FQNEAQ (reference sequence). This CDR3 has 15 amino acids. The junction had 5 bases not matched to a gene; V was cut back by 5 bases and J by 7 bases. The complete variable domain, with remaining parts taken from reference TRBV7-9 and TRBJ2-1, reads DTGVSQNPRHKITKRGQNVTFRCDPISEHNRLYWYRQTLGQGPEFLTYFQNEAQLEKSRLLSDRFSAERPKGSFSTLEIQRTEQGDSAMYLCASSRLAGGHNEQFFGPGTRLTVL.